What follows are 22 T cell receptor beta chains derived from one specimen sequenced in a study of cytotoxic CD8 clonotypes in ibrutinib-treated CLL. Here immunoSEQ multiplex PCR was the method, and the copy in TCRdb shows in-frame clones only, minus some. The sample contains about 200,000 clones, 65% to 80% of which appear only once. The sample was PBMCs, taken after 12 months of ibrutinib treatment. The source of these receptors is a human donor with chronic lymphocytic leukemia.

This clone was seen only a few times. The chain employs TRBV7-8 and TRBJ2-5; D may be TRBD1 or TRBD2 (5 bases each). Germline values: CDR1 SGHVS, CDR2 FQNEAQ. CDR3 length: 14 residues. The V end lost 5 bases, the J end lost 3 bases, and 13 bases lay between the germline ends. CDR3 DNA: TGTGCCAGCAGCAGAGGATTGGGGGAAGAGACCCAGTACTTC. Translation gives CASSRGLGEETQYF.

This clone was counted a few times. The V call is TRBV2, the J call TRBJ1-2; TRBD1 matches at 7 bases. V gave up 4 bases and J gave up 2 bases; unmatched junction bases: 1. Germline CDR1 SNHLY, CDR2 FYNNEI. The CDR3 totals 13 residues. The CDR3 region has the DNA TGTGCCAGCAGTGGGGACAGCAACTATGGCTACACCTTC. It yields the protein CASSGDSNYGYTF.

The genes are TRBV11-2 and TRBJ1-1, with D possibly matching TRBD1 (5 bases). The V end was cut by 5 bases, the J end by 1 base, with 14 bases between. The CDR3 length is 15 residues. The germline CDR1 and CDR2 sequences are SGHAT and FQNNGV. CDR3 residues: CASSVGRTTNTEAFF. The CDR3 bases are TGTGCCAGCAGCGTAGGGAGGACAACGAACACTGAAGCTTTCTTT.

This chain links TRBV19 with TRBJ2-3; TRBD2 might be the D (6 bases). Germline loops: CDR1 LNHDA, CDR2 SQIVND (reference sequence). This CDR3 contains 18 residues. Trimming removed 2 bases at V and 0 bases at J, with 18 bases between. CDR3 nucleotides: TGTGCCAGTAGTATATTTAGCGGCCTAACCTTGAGCACAGATACGCAGTATTTT. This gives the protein CASSIFSGLTLSTDTQYF.

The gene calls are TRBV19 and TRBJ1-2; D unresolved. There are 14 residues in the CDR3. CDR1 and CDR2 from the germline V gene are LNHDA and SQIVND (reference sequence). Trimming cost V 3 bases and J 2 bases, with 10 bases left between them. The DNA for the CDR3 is TGTGCCAGTAGTATGGACGGGCGCAACTATGGCTACACCTTC. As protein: CASSMDGRNYGYTF.

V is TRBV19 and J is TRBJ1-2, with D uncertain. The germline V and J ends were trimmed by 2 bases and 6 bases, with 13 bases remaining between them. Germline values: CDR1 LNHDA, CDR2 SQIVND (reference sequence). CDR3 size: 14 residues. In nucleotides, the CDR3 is TGTGCCAGTAGTATACCCCAGGTATATGATGGCTACACCTTC. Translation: CASSIPQVYDGYTF.

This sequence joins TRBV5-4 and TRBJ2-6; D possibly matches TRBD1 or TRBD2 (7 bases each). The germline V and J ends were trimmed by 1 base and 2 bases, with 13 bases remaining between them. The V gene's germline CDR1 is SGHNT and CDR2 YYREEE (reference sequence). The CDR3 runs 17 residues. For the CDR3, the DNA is TGTGCCAGCAGCTTGTCAGGGGGAGGGACTGGGGCCAACGTCCTGACTTTC. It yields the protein CASSLSGGGTGANVLTF.

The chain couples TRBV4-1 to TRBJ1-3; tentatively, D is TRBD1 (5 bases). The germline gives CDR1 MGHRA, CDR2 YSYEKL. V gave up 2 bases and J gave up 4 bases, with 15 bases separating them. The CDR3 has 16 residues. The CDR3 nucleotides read TGCGCCAGCAGCCAAACCGGTGGGGGATCCGGAAACACCATATATTTT. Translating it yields CASSQTGGGSGNTIYF.

The CDR3: CSVGGQGRRYGYTF. Written as DNA, the CDR3 is TGCAGCGTTGGGGGACAGGGAAGGCGGTATGGCTACACCTTC. The chain joins TRBV29-1 to TRBJ1-2; 9 bases align to TRBD1. The ends lost 4 bases at V and 5 bases at J; junction bases unmatched: 8. In germline, CDR1 is SQVTM, CDR2 ANQGSEA. The CDR3 is 14 amino acids. The variable domain in full, with the rest retrieved from reference TRBV29-1 and TRBJ1-2, is SAVISQKPSRDICQRGTSLTIQCQVDSQVTMMFWYRQQPGQSLTLIATANQGSEATYESGFVIDKFPISRPNLTFSTLTVSNMSPEDSSIYLCSVGGQGRRYGYTFGSGTRLTVV.

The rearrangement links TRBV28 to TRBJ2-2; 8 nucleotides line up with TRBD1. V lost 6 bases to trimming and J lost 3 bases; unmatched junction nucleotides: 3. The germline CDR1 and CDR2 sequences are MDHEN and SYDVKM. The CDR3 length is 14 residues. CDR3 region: CASSHRGDTGELFF. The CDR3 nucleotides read TGTGCCAGCAGCCACAGGGGGGACACCGGGGAGCTGTTTTTT.

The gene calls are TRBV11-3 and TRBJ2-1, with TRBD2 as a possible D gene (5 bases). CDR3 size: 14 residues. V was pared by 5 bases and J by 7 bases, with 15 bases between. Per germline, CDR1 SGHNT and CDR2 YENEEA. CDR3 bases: TGTGCCAGCAGCCCCCGAACTAGGCCGAATGAGCAGTTCTTC. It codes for CASSPRTRPNEQFF.

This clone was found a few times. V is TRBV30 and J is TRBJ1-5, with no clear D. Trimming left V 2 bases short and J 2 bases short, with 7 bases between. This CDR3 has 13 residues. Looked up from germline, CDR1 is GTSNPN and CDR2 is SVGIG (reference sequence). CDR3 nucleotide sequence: TGTGCCTGGAGTAAAAGGGGCAATCAGCCCCAGCATTTT. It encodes CAWSKRGNQPQHF. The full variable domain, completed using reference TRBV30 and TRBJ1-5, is SQTIHQWPATLVQPVGSPLSLECTVEGTSNPNLYWYRQAAGRGLQLLFYSVGIGQISSEVPQNLSASRPQDRQFILSSKKLLLSDSGFYLCAWSKRGNQPQHFGDGTRLSIL.

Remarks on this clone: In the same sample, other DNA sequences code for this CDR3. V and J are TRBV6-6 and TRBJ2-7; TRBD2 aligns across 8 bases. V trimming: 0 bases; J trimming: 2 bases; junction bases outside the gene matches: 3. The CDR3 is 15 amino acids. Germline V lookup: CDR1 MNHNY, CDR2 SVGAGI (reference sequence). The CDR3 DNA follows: TGTGCCAGCAGTTACTCCGGGACTAGTCCCTACGAGCAGTACTTC. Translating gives CASSYSGTSPYEQYF.

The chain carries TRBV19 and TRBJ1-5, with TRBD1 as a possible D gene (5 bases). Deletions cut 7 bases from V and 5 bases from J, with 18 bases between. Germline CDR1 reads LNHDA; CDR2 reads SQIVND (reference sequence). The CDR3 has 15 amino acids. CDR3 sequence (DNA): TGTGCCAGTACCGACGAGGGAGCAGGGTATCAGCCCCAGCATTTT. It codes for CASTDEGAGYQPQHF.

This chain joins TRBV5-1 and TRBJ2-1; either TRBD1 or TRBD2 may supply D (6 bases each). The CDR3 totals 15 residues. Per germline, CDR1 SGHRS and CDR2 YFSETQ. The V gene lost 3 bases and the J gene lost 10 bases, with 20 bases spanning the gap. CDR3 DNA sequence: TGCGCCAGCAGCTGGATCGCGGCGCAAGGGGGGGAGCAGTTCTTC. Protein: CASSWIAAQGGEQFF.

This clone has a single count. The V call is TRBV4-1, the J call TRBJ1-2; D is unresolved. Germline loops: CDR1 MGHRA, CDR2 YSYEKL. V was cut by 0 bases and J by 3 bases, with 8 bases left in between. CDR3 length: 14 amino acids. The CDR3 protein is CASSQDATDYGYTF. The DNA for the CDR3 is TGCGCCAGCAGCCAAGATGCCACGGACTATGGCTACACCTTC.

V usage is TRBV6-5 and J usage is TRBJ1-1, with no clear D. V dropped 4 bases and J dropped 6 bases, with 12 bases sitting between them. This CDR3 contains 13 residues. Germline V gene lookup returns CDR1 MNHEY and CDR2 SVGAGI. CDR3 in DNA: TGTGCCAGCAGTTTCGATGGGAGGGCTGAAGCTTTCTTT. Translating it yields CASSFDGRAEAFF.

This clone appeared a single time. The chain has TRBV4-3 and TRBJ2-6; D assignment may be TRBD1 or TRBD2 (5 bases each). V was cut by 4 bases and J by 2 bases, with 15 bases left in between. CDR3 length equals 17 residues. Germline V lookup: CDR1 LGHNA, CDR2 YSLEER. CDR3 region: CASSPSGGIPGANVLTF. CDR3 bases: TGCGCCAGCAGCCCTAGTGGGGGAATACCTGGGGCCAACGTCCTGACTTTC.

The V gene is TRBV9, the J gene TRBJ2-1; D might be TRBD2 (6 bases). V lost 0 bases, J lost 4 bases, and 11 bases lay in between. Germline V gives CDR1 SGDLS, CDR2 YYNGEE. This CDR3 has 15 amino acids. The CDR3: CASSVGSGLYNEQFF. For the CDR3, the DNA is TGTGCCAGCAGCGTAGGGAGCGGGCTATACAATGAGCAGTTCTTC.

The CDR3 spells CASSSDRYQPQHF. In DNA, the CDR3 is TGTGCCAGCAGCTCCGACCGATATCAGCCCCAGCATTTT. The gene calls are TRBV7-3 and TRBJ1-5; D not certain. V lost 4 bases and J 5 bases, leaving 9 bases between the germline ends. CDR1 SGHTA and CDR2 FQGTGA come from the germline V gene. The length of the CDR3 is 13 residues.

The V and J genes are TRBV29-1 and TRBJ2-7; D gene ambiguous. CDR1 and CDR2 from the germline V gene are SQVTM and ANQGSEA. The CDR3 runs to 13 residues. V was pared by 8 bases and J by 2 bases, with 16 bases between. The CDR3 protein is CSYHQGRPYEQYF. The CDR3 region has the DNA TGCAGCTACCACCAAGGGCGTCCCTACGAGCAGTACTTC.

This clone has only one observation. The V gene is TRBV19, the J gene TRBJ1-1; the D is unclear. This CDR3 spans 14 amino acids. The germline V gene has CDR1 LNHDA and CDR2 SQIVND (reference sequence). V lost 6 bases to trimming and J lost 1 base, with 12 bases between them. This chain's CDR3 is CASRLHLPNTEAFF. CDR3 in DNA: TGTGCCAGTAGGCTACATCTTCCGAACACTGAAGCTTTCTTT.